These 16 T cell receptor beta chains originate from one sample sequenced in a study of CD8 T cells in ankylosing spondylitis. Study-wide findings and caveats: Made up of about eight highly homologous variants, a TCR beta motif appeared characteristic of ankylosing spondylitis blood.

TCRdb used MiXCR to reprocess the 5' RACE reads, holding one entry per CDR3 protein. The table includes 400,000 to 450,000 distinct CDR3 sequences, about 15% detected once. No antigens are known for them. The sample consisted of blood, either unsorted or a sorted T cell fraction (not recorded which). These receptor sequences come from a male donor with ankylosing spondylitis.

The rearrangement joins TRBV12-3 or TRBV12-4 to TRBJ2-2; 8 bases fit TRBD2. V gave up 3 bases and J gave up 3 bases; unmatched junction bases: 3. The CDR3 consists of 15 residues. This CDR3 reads CASSLGLGDTGELFF. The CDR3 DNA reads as TGTGCCAGCAGTTTGGGACTAGGCGACACCGGGGAGCTGTTTTTT.

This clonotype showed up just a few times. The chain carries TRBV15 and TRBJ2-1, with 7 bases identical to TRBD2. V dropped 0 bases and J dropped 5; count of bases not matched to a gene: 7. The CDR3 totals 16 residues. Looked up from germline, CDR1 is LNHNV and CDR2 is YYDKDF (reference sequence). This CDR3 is CATSRDWGGNDNEQFF. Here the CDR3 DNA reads TGTGCCACCAGCAGAGATTGGGGAGGGAATGACAATGAGCAGTTCTTC.

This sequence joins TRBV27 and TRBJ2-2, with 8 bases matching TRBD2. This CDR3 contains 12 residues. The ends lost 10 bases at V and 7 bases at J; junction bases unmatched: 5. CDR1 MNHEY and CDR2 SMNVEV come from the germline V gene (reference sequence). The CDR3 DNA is TGTGCCAACCCCGGGAGGGTCGGGGAGCTGTTTTTT. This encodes CANPGRVGELFF.

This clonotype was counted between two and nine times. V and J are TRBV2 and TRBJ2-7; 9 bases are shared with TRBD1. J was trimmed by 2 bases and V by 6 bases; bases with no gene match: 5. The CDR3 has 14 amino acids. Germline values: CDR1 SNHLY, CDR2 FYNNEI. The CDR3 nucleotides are TGTGCCAGCAGACCGGGACAGGGTACCTACGAGCAGTACTTC. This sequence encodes CASRPGQGTYEQYF.

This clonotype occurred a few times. CDR3 nucleotides: TGCAGCGTTGCCCTTGGTCTAGCGGGAGGGAGGGGTCAGTTCTTC. This codes for CSVALGLAGGRGQFF. The chain uses TRBV29-1 and TRBJ2-1, with 12 bases lining up with TRBD2. V lost 4 bases and J lost 13; bases outside the gene matches: 14. The CDR3 totals 15 residues. Germline V gene data show CDR1 as SQVTM and CDR2 as ANQGSEA.

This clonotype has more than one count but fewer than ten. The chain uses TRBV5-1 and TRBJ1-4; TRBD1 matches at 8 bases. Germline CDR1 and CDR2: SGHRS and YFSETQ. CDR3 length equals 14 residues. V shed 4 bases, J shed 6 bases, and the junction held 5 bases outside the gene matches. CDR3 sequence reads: CASSPTTGDEKLFF. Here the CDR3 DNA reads TGCGCCAGCAGCCCCACGACAGGGGATGAAAAACTGTTTTTT.

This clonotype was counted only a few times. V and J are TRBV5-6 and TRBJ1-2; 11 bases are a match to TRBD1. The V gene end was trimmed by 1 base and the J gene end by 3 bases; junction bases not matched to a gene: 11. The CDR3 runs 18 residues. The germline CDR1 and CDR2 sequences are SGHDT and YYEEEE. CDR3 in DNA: TGTGCCAGCAGCTTGTGGGCGGACAGGGGGCTCATCGACTATGGCTACACCTTC. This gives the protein CASSLWADRGLIDYGYTF.

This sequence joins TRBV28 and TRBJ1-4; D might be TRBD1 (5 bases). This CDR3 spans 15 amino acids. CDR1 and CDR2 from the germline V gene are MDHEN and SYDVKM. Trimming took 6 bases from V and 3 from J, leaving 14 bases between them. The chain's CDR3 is CASRQWGAANEKLFF. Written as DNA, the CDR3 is TGTGCCAGCAGACAGTGGGGCGCGGCTAATGAAAAACTGTTTTTT.

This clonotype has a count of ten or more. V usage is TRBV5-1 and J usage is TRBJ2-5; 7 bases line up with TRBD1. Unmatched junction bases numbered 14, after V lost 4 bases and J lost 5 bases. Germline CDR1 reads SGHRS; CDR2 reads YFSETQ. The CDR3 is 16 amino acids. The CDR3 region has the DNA TGCGCCAGCAGCCGTAACCCGACAGGGTCGGTGGAGACCCAGTACTTC. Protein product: CASSRNPTGSVETQYF. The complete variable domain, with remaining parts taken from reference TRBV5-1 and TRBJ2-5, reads KAGVTQTPRYLIKTRGQQVTLSCSPISGHRSVSWYQQTPGQGLQFLFEYFSETQRNKGNFPGRFSGRQFSNSRSEMNVSTLELGDSALYLCASSRNPTGSVETQYFGPGTRLLVL.

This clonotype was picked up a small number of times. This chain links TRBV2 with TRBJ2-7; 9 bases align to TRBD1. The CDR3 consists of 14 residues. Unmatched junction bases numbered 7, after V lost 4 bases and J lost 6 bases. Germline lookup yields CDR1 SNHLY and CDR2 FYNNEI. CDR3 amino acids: CASSAQGAPVEQYF. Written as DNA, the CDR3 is TGTGCCAGCAGTGCACAGGGGGCTCCGGTCGAGCAGTACTTC.

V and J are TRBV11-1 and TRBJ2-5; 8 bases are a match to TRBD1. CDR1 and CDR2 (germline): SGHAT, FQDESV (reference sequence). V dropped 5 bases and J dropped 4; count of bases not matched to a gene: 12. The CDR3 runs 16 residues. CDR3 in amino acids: CASSLGQGRGRETQYF. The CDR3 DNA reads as TGTGCCAGCAGCCTAGGACAGGGCAGGGGTAGAGAGACCCAGTACTTC.

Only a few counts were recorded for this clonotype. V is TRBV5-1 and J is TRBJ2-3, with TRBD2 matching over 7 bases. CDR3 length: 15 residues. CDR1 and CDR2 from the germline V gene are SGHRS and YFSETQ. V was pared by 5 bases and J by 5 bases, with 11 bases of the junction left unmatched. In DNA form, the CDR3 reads TGCGCCAGCAGGGGACGCGGGGGATTGGAAGATACGCAGTATTTT. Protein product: CASRGRGGLEDTQYF.

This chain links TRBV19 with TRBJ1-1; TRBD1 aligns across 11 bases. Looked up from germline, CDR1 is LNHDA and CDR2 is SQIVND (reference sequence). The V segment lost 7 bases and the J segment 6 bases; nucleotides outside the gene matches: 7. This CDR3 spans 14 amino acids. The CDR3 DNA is TGTGCCAGTACGGGGGGACAGGGGGTCCCTGAAGCTTTCTTT. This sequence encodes CASTGGQGVPEAFF.

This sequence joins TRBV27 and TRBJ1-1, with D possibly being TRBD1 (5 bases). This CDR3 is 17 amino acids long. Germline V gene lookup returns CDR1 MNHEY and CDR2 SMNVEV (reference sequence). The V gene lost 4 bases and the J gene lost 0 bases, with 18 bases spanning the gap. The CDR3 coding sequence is TGTGCCAGCAGTTGGAGGTCCGTTGGGGCTATGAACACTGAAGCTTTCTTT. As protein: CASSWRSVGAMNTEAFF.

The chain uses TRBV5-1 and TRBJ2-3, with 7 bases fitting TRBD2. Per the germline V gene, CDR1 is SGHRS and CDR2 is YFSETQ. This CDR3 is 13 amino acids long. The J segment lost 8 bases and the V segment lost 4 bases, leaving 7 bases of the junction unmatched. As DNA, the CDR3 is TGCGCCAGCAGCGACCTCTGGGGGGGTACGCAGTATTTT. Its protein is CASSDLWGGTQYF. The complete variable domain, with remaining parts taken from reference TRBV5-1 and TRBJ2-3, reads KAGVTQTPRYLIKTRGQQVTLSCSPISGHRSVSWYQQTPGQGLQFLFEYFSETQRNKGNFPGRFSGRQFSNSRSEMNVSTLELGDSALYLCASSDLWGGTQYFGPGTRLTVL.

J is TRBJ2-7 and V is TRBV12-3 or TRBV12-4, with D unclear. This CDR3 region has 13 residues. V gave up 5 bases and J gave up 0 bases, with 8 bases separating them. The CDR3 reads CASSPRSSYEQYF. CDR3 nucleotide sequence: TGTGCCAGCAGTCCTAGGAGCTCCTACGAGCAGTACTTC.